This T cell receptor (beta chain) was identified in a study of identical twins. Study-wide points: In zero-insertion analyses, partial confounding could arise from invariant MAIT and iNKT cells. Models underestimated TCR alpha sharing (out-of-frame) in monozygotic twins.

This clonotype was observed a handful of times. Its antigen is still unknown. From the 5' RACE reads, TCRdb called clonotypes with MiXCR, one entry per CDR3 protein. The sample has roughly 750,000 distinct CDR3 sequences, approximately 22% seen once. These data are also associated with another study on T cells expressing NK-cell markers.

The sequencing input was PBMCs. The TCR was taken from a woman between 18 and 29 years old in good health.

The CDR3 region is CSALLAGGPGETQYF. As DNA, the CDR3 is TGCAGTGCTTTACTAGCGGGGGGGCCTGGTGAGACCCAGTACTTC. The rearrangement joins TRBV20-1 to TRBJ2-5, with 13 bases identical to TRBD2. The trim removed 5 bases at V and 5 bases at J, leaving 8 bases unmatched. There are 15 residues in the CDR3. From germline, CDR1 is DFQATT and CDR2 SNEGSKA (reference sequence).